This T cell receptor beta chain originates from a study of OX40 agonist ivuxolimab in advanced cancers. Study observations and caveats: Clonal expansion by week 6 occurred in CD4+ and CD8+ blood T cells (at 0.1 to 3.0 mg/kg). Averaging showed that CD8+ T cells had more expanded clones than CD4+ did.

With regard to this clone: Its antigen is unidentified.

Blood got drawn at baseline, again on cycle 4 day 1, and then on cycle 7 day 1. Repertoires were generated with immunoSEQ multiplex PCR, while TCRdb's copy carries only in-frame clones and drops some. The data contain approximately 19,000 clones, approximately 90% of them singletons. Germline V CDR1 and CDR2: MGHDK, SYGVNS. The CDR3 has 16 amino acids. V was pared by 0 bases and J by 4 bases, with 6 bases of the junction left unmatched. V is TRBV25-1 and J is TRBJ2-7; 10 nucleotides match TRBD1. The source of this sequence is an adult with an advanced solid tumor such as melanoma, head and neck, liver or kidney cancer. The source was CD4+ or CD8+ T cells sorted from blood, collected in a trial of the OX40 agonist ivuxolimab. The chain's CDR3 is CASSEYQTGGSYEQYF. In DNA form, the CDR3 reads TGTGCCAGCAGTGAATATCAGACAGGGGGCTCATACGAGCAGTACTTC.